This T cell receptor (beta chain) was sequenced in a study of early T cells in non-severe SARS-CoV-2 infection. Turning to the study itself: Sequencing used unsorted whole-blood bulk RNA, so chains lack pairing.

Regarding the study as a whole: Missing private and CD4 specificities, VDJdb matching favored anti-spike CD8 responses.

This clonotype showed up many times. The antigen is undetermined. Unmatched junction bases numbered 10, after V lost 6 bases and J lost 5 bases. CDR3 length: 15 residues. Looked up from germline, CDR1 is SQVTM and CDR2 is ANQGSEA. The library protocol tagged individual cDNA molecules with unique molecular identifiers. TCRdb processed the 5' RACE reads anew with MiXCR; each CDR3 protein has one entry. The top ten clones hold around 1.5% of a sample with fewer than 85,000 distinct CDR3 sequences, around 15% of them seen once. The receptor's source is an adult who was a healthcare worker with PCR-confirmed SARS-CoV-2 infection or an uninfected control (not recorded which). V is TRBV29-1 and J is TRBJ1-1, with 12 bases identical to TRBD1. The sample was whole blood. The CDR3 loop is CSVPDRDRGRTEAFF. The CDR3 DNA sequence: TGCAGCGTACCTGACCGGGACAGGGGGCGTACTGAAGCTTTCTTT. The full variable domain, rest sourced from reference TRBV29-1 and TRBJ1-1, is SAVISQKPSRDICQRGTSLTIQCQVDSQVTMMFWYRQQPGQSLTLIATANQGSEATYESGFVIDKFPISRPNLTFSTLTVSNMSPEDSSIYLCSVPDRDRGRTEAFFGQGTRLTVV.